The clone carrying this T cell receptor (beta chain) has ten or more counts. The antigen remains unidentified. This sample stems from a study of Graves' ophthalmopathy and Graves' hyperthyroidism. As for the study in general: Peripheral blood was collected at initial diagnosis, before any treatment.

The study amplified TCR beta CDR3 regions using RNA transcripts. After a first-round RT-PCR with HTBI primers, a second-round multiplex PCR was run. One entry per CDR3 protein, called by TCRdb with MiXCR from the multiplex PCR reads. This sample has under 400,000 distinct CDR3 sequences, with roughly 15% found just once. Study-level results: Sensitivity reached 70.59% and specificity approximately 72% when the model predicted ophthalmopathy progression.

Per germline, CDR1 SGHAT and CDR2 FQDESV (reference sequence). The CDR3 has 13 amino acids. The V end was cut by 1 base, the J end by 6 bases, with 9 bases between. Reliance was placed on clinical symptoms, serum thyroxine, TRAb, thyroid ultrasound and orbital computed tomography for diagnosis. PBMCs were density-gradient isolated from approximately 9.8 ml fresh blood. The material sequenced was peripheral blood. This TCR was sampled from an adult man with Graves' ophthalmopathy. The rearrangement uses TRBV11-1 and TRBJ1-2; no clear D gene. The CDR3: CASSLGMTHGYTF. The CDR3 DNA sequence: TGTGCCAGCAGCTTAGGAATGACACATGGCTACACCTTC.